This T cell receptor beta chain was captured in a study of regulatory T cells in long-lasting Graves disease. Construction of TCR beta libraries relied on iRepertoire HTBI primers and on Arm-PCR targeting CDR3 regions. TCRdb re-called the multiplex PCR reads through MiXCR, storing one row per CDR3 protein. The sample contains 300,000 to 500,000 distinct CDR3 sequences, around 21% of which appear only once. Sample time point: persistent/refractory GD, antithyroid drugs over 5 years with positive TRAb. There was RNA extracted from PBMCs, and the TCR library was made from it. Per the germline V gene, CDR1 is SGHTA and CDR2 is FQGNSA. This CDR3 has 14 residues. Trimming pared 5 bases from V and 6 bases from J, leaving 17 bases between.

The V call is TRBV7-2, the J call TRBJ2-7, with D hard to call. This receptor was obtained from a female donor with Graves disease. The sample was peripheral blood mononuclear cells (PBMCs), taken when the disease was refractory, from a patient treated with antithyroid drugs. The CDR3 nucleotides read TGTGCCAGCAGCGCCGGACCCTCCGGCTCCGAGCAGTACTTC. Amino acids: CASSAGPSGSEQYF.